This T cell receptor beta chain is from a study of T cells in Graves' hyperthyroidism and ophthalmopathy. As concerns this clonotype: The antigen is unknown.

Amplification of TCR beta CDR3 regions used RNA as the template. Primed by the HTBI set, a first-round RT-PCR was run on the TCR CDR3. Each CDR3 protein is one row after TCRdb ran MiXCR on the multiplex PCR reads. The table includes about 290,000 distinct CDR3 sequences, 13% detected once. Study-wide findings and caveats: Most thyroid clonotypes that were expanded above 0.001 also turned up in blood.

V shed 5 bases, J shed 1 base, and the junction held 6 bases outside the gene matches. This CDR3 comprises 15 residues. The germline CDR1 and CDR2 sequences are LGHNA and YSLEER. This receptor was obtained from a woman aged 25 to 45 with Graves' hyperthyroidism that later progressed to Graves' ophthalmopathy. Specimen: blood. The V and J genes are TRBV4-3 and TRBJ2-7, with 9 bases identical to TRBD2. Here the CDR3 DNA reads TGCGCCAGCAGCTACACTAGCGGGTCATCCTACGAGCAGTACTTC. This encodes CASSYTSGSSYEQYF.